The 29 T cell receptor beta chains given below trace back to one sample, sequenced in a study of radiation and T cells in renal cell carcinoma. Sequencing was performed with immunoSEQ multiplex PCR; in TCRdb, only in-frame clones are kept and a portion is missing. The sample lists roughly 130,000 clones, 70% to 90% occurring once. Time point here: blood 2 weeks post-SBRT. Specified treatment: 15 Gy SBRT to primary tumor, nephrectomy 4 weeks later. The specimen was blood, collected from a patient whose treatment included radiotherapy and nephrectomy. Every receptor here comes from a woman aged 65 to 85 with renal cell carcinoma.

A single count supports this clone. The chain employs TRBV28 and TRBJ1-1, with TRBD1 matching over 12 bases. CDR1 is MDHEN, CDR2 SYDVKM, per germline. This CDR3 has 15 amino acids. V was clipped by 6 bases and J by 3 bases; unmatched bases: 5. CDR3 loop: CASRGTGGWYTEAFF. The CDR3 region has the DNA TGTGCCAGCAGAGGGACAGGGGGCTGGTACACTGAAGCTTTCTTT.

The V call is TRBV30, the J call TRBJ2-7; D possibly corresponds to TRBD1 (6 bases). Germline CDR1 is GTSNPN and CDR2 is SVGIG (reference sequence). CDR3 length: 13 amino acids. V was cut by 0 bases and J by 6 bases, with 12 bases left in between. The CDR3, as DNA: TGTGCCTGGAGTGTATCACGAGGGGGCGAGCAGTACTTC. This gives the protein CAWSVSRGGEQYF.

The V call is TRBV30, the J call TRBJ1-2; the match to TRBD1 covers 9 bases. The V and J ends lost 5 bases and 6 bases, in that order; junction bases with no gene match: 10. The germline CDR1 and CDR2 sequences are GTSNPN and SVGIG (reference sequence). This CDR3 spans 14 amino acids. CDR3 DNA sequence: TGTGCCTGGGGGAAGGGACAGGGATCGAATGGCTACACCTTC. As protein: CAWGKGQGSNGYTF.

The chain couples TRBV4-2 to TRBJ1-1; tentative D call: TRBD1 (5 bases). Germline V gives CDR1 LGHNA, CDR2 YNFKEQ. This CDR3 region has 13 residues. The V end was cut by 4 bases, the J end by 7 bases, with 13 bases between. CDR3 amino acids: CASSPGLLFEAFF. The CDR3 region has the DNA TGTGCCAGCAGCCCGGGACTACTCTTTGAAGCTTTCTTT.

V is TRBV4-2 and J is TRBJ1-1; D is perhaps TRBD1 (6 bases). Germline-derived CDR1 and CDR2 are LGHNA and YNFKEQ. V lost 4 bases and J 1 base, leaving 22 bases between the germline ends. This CDR3 spans 18 amino acids. CDR3 in amino acids: CASSPFALSKTGNTEAFF. CDR3 sequence (DNA): TGTGCCAGCAGCCCATTTGCCCTCTCCAAGACAGGGAACACTGAAGCTTTCTTT.

This clone showed up just once. V is TRBV5-1 and J is TRBJ1-6; no reliable D call. Deletions cut 0 bases from V and 7 bases from J, with 8 bases between. The length of the CDR3 is 14 residues. Germline V lookup: CDR1 SGHRS, CDR2 YFSETQ. CDR3 sequence: CASSLESANSPLHF. The CDR3 coding sequence is TGCGCCAGCAGCTTGGAATCGGCAAATTCACCCCTCCACTTT.

J is TRBJ2-7 and V is TRBV6-1; TRBD1 or TRBD2 may be the D gene (5 bases each). The CDR3 extends over 13 amino acids. Trimming shortened V by 7 bases and J by 7 bases, and 17 bases separated the two germline ends. The germline CDR1 and CDR2 sequences are MNHNS and SASEGT. The CDR3 DNA reads TGTGCCAGCATTTGGGGCGGAGAGGGGGAGCAGTACTTC. As protein: CASIWGGEGEQYF.

V gene TRBV25-1 combines with J gene TRBJ1-2, with unresolved D. Between the trimmed V and J ends, which lost 4 bases and 8 bases, there was a span of 14 bases. The CDR3 is 13 amino acids. CDR1 MGHDK and CDR2 SYGVNS come from the germline V gene. In DNA form, the CDR3 reads TGTGCCAGCAGTGCGCAAGCCGTCGGGGGCTACACCTTC. It translates to CASSAQAVGGYTF.

The rearrangement links TRBV19 to TRBJ2-5; the D gene is possibly TRBD2 (7 bases). CDR3 length equals 14 residues. Trimming stripped 6 bases from V and 5 bases from J, with 16 bases between. Germline V gene sequence: CDR1 LNHDA, CDR2 SQIVND (reference sequence). CDR3 DNA sequence: TGTGCCAGTAGCGCGGCCAGGGGAGGGGAGACCCAGTACTTC. It specifies CASSAARGGETQYF.

The CDR3 nucleotides read TGTGCCAGCAGCTTACGGGCCACCGGGGAGCTGTTTTTT. Protein: CASSLRATGELFF. V is TRBV7-3 and J is TRBJ2-2; D remains ambiguous. This CDR3 comprises 13 residues. Trimming took off 2 bases at V and 4 bases at J, with 5 bases between the two ends. In germline, CDR1 is SGHTA, CDR2 FQGTGA.

The V and J genes are TRBV10-3 and TRBJ1-2, with a possible D match to TRBD1 (5 bases). Germline V gene data show CDR1 as ENHRY and CDR2 as SYGVKD. This CDR3 contains 15 residues. Trimming shortened V by 6 bases and J by 8 bases, and 22 bases separated the two germline ends. The CDR3 loop is CAISQEMRGIEGYTF. In DNA form, the CDR3 reads TGTGCCATCAGCCAAGAAATGAGGGGAATAGAGGGCTACACCTTC.

V gene TRBV9 combines with J gene TRBJ2-3; D not resolved. V lost 1 base and J 1 base, leaving 10 bases between the germline ends. The CDR3 is made up of 15 amino acids. Per germline, CDR1 SGDLS and CDR2 YYNGEE. CDR3 in DNA: TGTGCCAGCAGCGTAAGAATTAGTCGCACAGATACGCAGTATTTT. Its protein product is CASSVRISRTDTQYF.

The CDR3 nucleotides read TGTGCCAGCAGCGGGACAGGGGGGAATTCACCCCTCCACTTT. Translated: CASSGTGGNSPLHF. V usage is TRBV6-5 and J usage is TRBJ1-6; TRBD1 matches at 11 bases. CDR1 and CDR2 from the germline V gene are MNHEY and SVGAGI. This CDR3 contains 14 residues. The V segment lost 6 bases and the J segment 7 bases; nucleotides outside the gene matches: 2.

CDR3 in amino acids: CASGRGLAGGPRRSGANVLTF. The CDR3 DNA follows: TGCGCCAGCGGTAGGGGACTAGCGGGGGGGCCTAGGAGGTCTGGGGCCAACGTCCTGACTTTC. The gene calls are TRBV10-2 and TRBJ2-6; 16 positions agree with TRBD2. Germline V lookup: CDR1 WSHSY, CDR2 SAAADI. The CDR3 has 21 amino acids. V was clipped by 8 bases and J by 1 base; unmatched bases: 14.

This clone appeared a few times. The chain links TRBV28 to TRBJ1-5; D remains ambiguous. Germline assignment: CDR1 MDHEN and CDR2 SYDVKM. The CDR3 covers 14 residues. V dropped 2 bases and J dropped 2 bases, with 7 bases sitting between them. The CDR3 region has the DNA TGTGCCAGCAGTTTAATAGCTGGCAATCAGCCCCAGCATTTT. Translated, it gives CASSLIAGNQPQHF.

The rearrangement links TRBV7-9 to TRBJ2-1; 12 positions match TRBD2. This CDR3 comprises 17 residues. Trimming removed 4 bases from V and 1 base from J; junction bases left unmatched: 5. Germline V gene lookup returns CDR1 SEHNR and CDR2 FQNEAQ (reference sequence). CDR3 DNA: TGTGCCAGCAGCTCAACTAGCGGGGGGTCATCCTACAATGAGCAGTTCTTC. Amino acid sequence: CASSSTSGGSSYNEQFF.

The chain recombines TRBV5-4 with TRBJ2-1; TRBD2 matches at 14 bases. The CDR3 has 17 residues. The germline CDR1 and CDR2 sequences are SGHNT and YYREEE (reference sequence). Trimming at V came to 3 bases and at J to 9 bases, leaving 11 bases not matched to a gene. CDR3 nucleotide sequence: TGTGCCAGCAGCTGGAGACTAGCGGGGGGGTCCCCGGTTGAGCAGTTCTTC. Amino acids: CASSWRLAGGSPVEQFF. The whole variable domain, filled in from reference TRBV5-4 and TRBJ2-1, reads ETGVTQSPTHLIKTRGQQVTLRCSSQSGHNTVSWYQQALGQGPQFIFQYYREEENGRGNFPPRFSGLQFPNYSSELNVNALELDDSALYLCASSWRLAGGSPVEQFFGPGTRLTVL.

V usage is TRBV21-1 and J usage is TRBJ2-3; TRBD1 was called by the table and not checked on the DNA. TRBV21-1 is tagged as a pseudogene. This CDR3 contains 17 residues. CDR3 amino acids: CASSKGSGDRERGTQYF. In DNA form, the CDR3 reads TGTGCCAGCAGCAAAGGGTCGGGGGACAGGGAAAGAGGTACGCAGTATTTT.

The rearrangement joins TRBV5-1 to TRBJ2-3; perhaps TRBD2 as D (6 bases). V lost 0 bases, J lost 1 base, and 9 bases lay in between. The germline CDR1 and CDR2 sequences are SGHRS and YFSETQ. The CDR3 is 15 amino acids. The DNA of the CDR3 is TGCGCCAGCAGCTTGGCGGGGGTGGGCACAGATACGCAGTATTTT. Translating gives CASSLAGVGTDTQYF.

The chain uses TRBV18 and TRBJ2-3; D gene unclear. This CDR3 region has 16 residues. V lost 3 bases, J lost 4 bases, and 17 bases lay in between. The V gene's germline CDR1 is KGHSH and CDR2 LQKENI. The CDR3 protein is CASSPRVIPAADTQYF. The CDR3, as DNA: TGTGCCAGCTCACCCCGTGTCATCCCTGCCGCAGATACGCAGTATTTT.

The chain has TRBV14 and TRBJ1-6; D remains unclear. This CDR3 is 15 amino acids long. The V gene lost 1 base and the J gene lost 6 bases, with 10 bases spanning the gap. CDR1 is SGHDN, CDR2 FVKESK, per germline. This CDR3 reads CASSQVQAINSPLHF. The CDR3 DNA is TGTGCCAGCAGCCAAGTCCAGGCGATTAATTCACCCCTCCACTTT.

The chain has TRBV9 and TRBJ1-6, with TRBD1 as a possible D gene (5 bases). The germline CDR1 and CDR2 sequences are SGDLS and YYNGEE. The CDR3 has 15 residues. Trimming took 2 bases from V and 6 from J, leaving 12 bases between them. CDR3 protein: CASSVSGNGNSPLHF. CDR3 in DNA: TGTGCCAGCAGCGTTTCAGGGAACGGTAATTCACCCCTCCACTTT.

CDR3 residues: CAIGFNTQYF. The CDR3 DNA is TGTGCCATCGGTTTTAATACGCAGTATTTT. The chain recombines TRBV15 with TRBJ2-3; no definite D call. Trimming cost V 10 bases and J 7 bases, with 9 bases left between them. Looked up from germline, CDR1 is LNHNV and CDR2 is YYDKDF (reference sequence). The CDR3 consists of 10 residues. Full variable domain (remainder filled in from reference TRBV15 and TRBJ2-3): DAMVIQNPRYQVTQFGKPVTLSCSQTLNHNVMYWYQQKSSQAPKLLFHYYDKDFNNEADTPDNFQSRRPNTSFCFLDIRSPGLGDTAMYLCAIGFNTQYFGPGTRLTVL.

The V call is TRBV5-1, the J call TRBJ1-1; D is possibly TRBD1 (6 bases). Trimming removed 4 bases from V and 1 base from J, with 8 bases in between. Germline V gene sequence: CDR1 SGHRS, CDR2 YFSETQ. This CDR3 spans 13 amino acids. This chain's CDR3 is CASSKQGNTEAFF. The CDR3 bases are TGCGCCAGCAGCAAACAGGGGAACACTGAAGCTTTCTTT.

The chain has TRBV5-1 and TRBJ1-3; D unclear. The CDR3 is 14 amino acids. Trimming cost V 8 bases and J 2 bases, with 14 bases left between them. From germline, CDR1 is SGHRS and CDR2 YFSETQ. The CDR3: CASNPGGTGNTIYF. The CDR3 DNA is TGCGCCAGTAATCCGGGAGGCACTGGAAACACCATATATTTT.

The chain has TRBV30 and TRBJ2-3, with 15 bases matching TRBD2. Looked up from germline, CDR1 is GTSNPN and CDR2 is SVGIG (reference sequence). This CDR3 has 14 residues. CDR3: CSRTSGGAGDTQYF. For the CDR3, the DNA is TGTTCCCGGACTAGCGGGGGGGCGGGGGATACGCAGTATTTT.

This sequence joins TRBV4-1 and TRBJ1-2; 8 bases are a match to TRBD1. CDR1 is MGHRA and CDR2 is YSYEKL in the germline V gene. The CDR3 has 16 residues. With V trimmed by 1 base and J by 8 bases, 12 bases remained unmatched. CDR3 sequence reads: CASSQGAGTGYEGYTF. In nucleotides, the CDR3 is TGCGCCAGCAGCCAAGGAGCCGGGACAGGCTATGAAGGCTACACCTTC.

J is TRBJ1-2 and V is TRBV6-4; 7 positions agree with TRBD1. The CDR3 runs to 15 residues. Germline lookup yields CDR1 MRHNA and CDR2 SNTAGT. V was clipped by 9 bases and J by 8 bases; unmatched bases: 18. The CDR3 region is CASDPLGQVGSGYTF. DNA of the CDR3: TGTGCCAGTGACCCCCTAGGACAGGTTGGATCCGGCTACACCTTC.

The chain is built from TRBV11-1 and TRBJ2-5; the match to TRBD1 covers 8 bases. CDR3 size: 12 residues. Germline V gives CDR1 SGHAT, CDR2 FQDESV (reference sequence). The V and J ends lost 6 bases and 10 bases, in that order; junction bases with no gene match: 7. DNA for the CDR3: TGTGCCAGCAGAGCTACACAGGGGGTCCAGTACTTC. Translating it yields CASRATQGVQYF.